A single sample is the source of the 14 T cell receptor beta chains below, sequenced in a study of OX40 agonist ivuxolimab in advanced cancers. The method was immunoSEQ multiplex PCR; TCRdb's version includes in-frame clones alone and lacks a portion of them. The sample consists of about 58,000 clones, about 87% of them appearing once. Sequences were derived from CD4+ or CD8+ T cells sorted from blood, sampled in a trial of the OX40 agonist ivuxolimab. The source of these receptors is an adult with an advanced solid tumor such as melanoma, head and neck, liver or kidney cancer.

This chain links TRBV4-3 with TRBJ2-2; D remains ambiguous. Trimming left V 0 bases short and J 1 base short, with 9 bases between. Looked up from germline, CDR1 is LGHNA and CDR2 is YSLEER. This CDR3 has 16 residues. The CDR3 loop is CASSQDSAQNTGELFF. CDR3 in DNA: TGCGCCAGCAGCCAAGATTCCGCACAGAACACCGGGGAGCTGTTTTTT.

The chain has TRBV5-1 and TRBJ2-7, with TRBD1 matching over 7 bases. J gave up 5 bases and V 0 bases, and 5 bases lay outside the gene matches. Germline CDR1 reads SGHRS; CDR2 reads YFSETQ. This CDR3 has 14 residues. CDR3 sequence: CASSLERDRDEQYF. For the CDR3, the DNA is TGCGCCAGCAGCTTGGAACGCGACAGGGACGAGCAGTACTTC.

The CDR3 sequence: CASSLDFSNNSPLHF. Written as DNA, the CDR3 is TGCGCCAGCAGCCTGGATTTTTCCAATAATTCACCCCTCCACTTT. The chain couples TRBV5-1 to TRBJ1-6; D gene uncertain. The V and J ends lost 4 bases and 5 bases respectively, with 13 bases between them. The germline CDR1 and CDR2 sequences are SGHRS and YFSETQ. This CDR3 has 15 amino acids. Using reference TRBV5-1 and TRBJ1-6 for the parts outside the CDR3, the full variable domain is KAGVTQTPRYLIKTRGQQVTLSCSPISGHRSVSWYQQTPGQGLQFLFEYFSETQRNKGNFPGRFSGRQFSNSRSEMNVSTLELGDSALYLCASSLDFSNNSPLHFGNGTRLTVT.

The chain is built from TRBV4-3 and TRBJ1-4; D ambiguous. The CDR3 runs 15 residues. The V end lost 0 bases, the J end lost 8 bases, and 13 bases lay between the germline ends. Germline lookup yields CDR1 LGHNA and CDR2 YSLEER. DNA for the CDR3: TGCGCCAGCAGCCAAGAGTTACGGGAGCACGAAAAACTGTTTTTT. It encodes CASSQELREHEKLFF.

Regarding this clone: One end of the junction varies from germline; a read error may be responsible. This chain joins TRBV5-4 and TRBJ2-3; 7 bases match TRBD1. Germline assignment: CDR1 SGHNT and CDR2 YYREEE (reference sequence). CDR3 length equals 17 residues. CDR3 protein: CASSQDYATGYTDTQYF. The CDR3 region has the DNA TGCGCCAGCAGCCAAGATTATGCGACAGGGTATACAGATACGCAGTATTTT.

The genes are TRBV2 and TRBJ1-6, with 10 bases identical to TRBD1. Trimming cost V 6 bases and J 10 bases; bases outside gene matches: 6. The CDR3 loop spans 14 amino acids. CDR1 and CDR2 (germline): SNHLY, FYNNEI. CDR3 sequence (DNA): TGTGCCAGCAGGGGGGACAGGGGCGGATCACCCCTCCACTTT. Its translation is CASRGDRGGSPLHF.

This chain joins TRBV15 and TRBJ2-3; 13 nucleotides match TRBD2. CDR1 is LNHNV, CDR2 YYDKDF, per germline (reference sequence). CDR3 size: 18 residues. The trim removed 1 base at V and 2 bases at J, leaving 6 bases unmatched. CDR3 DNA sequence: TGTGCCACCAGCAGAGTAGGAGGGACTAGCGGGATCACAGATACGCAGTATTTT. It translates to CATSRVGGTSGITDTQYF.

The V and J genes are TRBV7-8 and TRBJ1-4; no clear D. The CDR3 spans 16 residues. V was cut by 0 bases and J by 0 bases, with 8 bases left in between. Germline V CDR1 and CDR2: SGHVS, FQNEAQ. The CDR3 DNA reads TGTGCCAGCAGCTTAGCCTGGGGTGCAACTAATGAAAAACTGTTTTTT. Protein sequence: CASSLAWGATNEKLFF.

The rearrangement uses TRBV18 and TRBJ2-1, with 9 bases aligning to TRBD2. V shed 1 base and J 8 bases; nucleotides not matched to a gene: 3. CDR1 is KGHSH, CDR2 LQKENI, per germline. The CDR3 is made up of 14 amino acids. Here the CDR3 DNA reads TGTGCCAGCTCACCACGTGGCGGGAGGGATGAGCAGTTCTTC. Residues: CASSPRGGRDEQFF.

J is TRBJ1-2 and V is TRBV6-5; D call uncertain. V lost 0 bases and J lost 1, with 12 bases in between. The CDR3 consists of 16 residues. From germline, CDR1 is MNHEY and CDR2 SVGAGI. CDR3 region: CASSYSGVEDNYGYTF. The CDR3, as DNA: TGTGCCAGCAGTTACTCGGGTGTTGAGGATAACTATGGCTACACCTTC.

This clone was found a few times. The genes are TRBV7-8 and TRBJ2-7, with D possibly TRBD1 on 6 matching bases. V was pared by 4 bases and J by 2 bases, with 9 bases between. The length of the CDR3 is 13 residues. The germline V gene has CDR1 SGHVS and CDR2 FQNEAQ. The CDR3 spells CASSSGQTYEQYF. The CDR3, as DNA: TGTGCCAGCAGCTCAGGACAGACCTACGAGCAGTACTTC.

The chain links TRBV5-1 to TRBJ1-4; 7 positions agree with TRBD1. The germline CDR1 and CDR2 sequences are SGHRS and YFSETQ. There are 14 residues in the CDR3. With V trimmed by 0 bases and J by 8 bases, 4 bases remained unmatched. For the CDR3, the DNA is TGCGCCAGCAGCTTGGGGGACAGTCGAGAAAAACTGTTTTTT. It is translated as CASSLGDSREKLFF.

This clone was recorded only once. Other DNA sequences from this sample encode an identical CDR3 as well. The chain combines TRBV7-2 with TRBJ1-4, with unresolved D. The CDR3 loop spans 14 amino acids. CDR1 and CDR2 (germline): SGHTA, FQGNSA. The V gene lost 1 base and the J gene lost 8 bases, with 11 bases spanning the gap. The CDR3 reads CASSLGGESEKLFF. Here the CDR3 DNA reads TGTGCCAGCAGCTTAGGTGGGGAGTCGGAAAAACTGTTTTTT.

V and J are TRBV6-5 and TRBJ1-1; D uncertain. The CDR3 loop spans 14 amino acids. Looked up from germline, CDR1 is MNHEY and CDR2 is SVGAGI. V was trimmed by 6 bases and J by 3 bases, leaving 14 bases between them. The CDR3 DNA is TGTGCCAGCAGCTTGACGGCCTCTTACACTGAAGCTTTCTTT. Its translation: CASSLTASYTEAFF.